This is a list of T cell receptor beta chains from one sample in a study of human T cells and chemical hapten exposure. TCRdb reanalysed the RACE reads using MiXCR and keeps one entry per CDR3 protein. The sample includes some 100,000 distinct CDR3 sequences, about a tenth of them seen just once. The specimen was whole blood, collected in connection with sensitization to the hapten diphenylcyclopropenone (DPC). These receptor sequences come from a woman aged 35 to 49 with alopecia areata. Some clones in this sample may be carry-over from other donors' samples. Both conserved end residues are part of each CDR3. A D gene is named only where the DNA matches it firmly. Clone size is not always given. Where it is, it says once, few, many or a class for expanded clones.

j_call v_call d_call clone_size cdr3_aa cdr3_nt
TRBJ2-7 TRBV28 - many CASSFRGTDEQYF TGTGCCAGCAGTTTTAGGGGGACGGACGAGCAGTACTTC
TRBJ2-4 TRBV14 TRBD2 many CASSRTGGTQYF TGTGCCAGCAGCCGAACGGGGGGGACGCAGTACTTC
TRBJ1-1 TRBV10-3 TRBD1 few CASLAGQGETEAFF TGTGCCTCTCTAGCCGGGCAGGGGGAGACTGAAGCTTTCTTT
TRBJ2-3 TRBV10-1 TRBD2 many CASSGGSGGPDTQYF TGCGCCAGCAGTGGCGGTAGCGGGGGGCCAGATACGCAGTATTTT
TRBJ2-7 TRBV6-2/TRBV6-3 - few CASSYWTGSSYEQYF TGTGCCAGCAGTTATTGGACGGGGAGCTCCTACGAGCAGTACTTC
TRBJ2-6 TRBV21-1 - - CASSPLDRAYSGANVLTF TGTGCCAGCAGCCCCTTGGACAGGGCTTACTCTGGGGCCAACGTCCTGACTTTC
TRBJ2-5 TRBV4-3 - few CASSQDFGIKEETQYF TGCGCCAGCAGCCAAGATTTTGGCATAAAGGAAGAGACCCAGTACTTC
TRBJ1-1 TRBV2 TRBD1 few CASRKTGVWEDTEAFF TGTGCCAGCAGGAAAACAGGGGTGTGGGAAGACACTGAAGCTTTCTTT
TRBJ2-1 TRBV13 - - CASSLGPTFQQFF TGTGCCAGCAGCTTAGGCCCGACGTTCCAGCAGTTCTTC
TRBJ1-1 TRBV12-3/TRBV12-4 TRBD1 few CASTDRGRRGTEAFF TGTGCCAGCACTGACAGGGGGCGTCGGGGCACTGAAGCTTTCTTT
TRBJ1-1 TRBV7-2 TRBD1 - CASSKRQGLNTEAFF TGTGCCAGCAGCAAACGACAGGGCCTGAACACTGAAGCTTTCTTT
TRBJ2-1 TRBV5-1 TRBD2 many CASSPPSGGFVDEQFF TGCGCCAGCAGCCCTCCTAGCGGGGGCTTTGTCGATGAGCAGTTCTTC
TRBJ1-1 TRBV14 - - CASSPSTLEAFF TGTGCCAGCAGCCCTTCGACATTAGAAGCTTTCTTT
TRBJ2-1 TRBV9 - - CASSAGWAYNEQFF TGTGCCAGCAGCGCGGGGTGGGCCTACAATGAGCAGTTCTTC
TRBJ2-7 TRBV9 - few CASSVEWKGNEQYF TGTGCCAGCAGCGTAGAGTGGAAAGGGAACGAGCAGTACTTC
TRBJ1-2 TRBV12-3/TRBV12-4 - - CASSFRLESGYTF TGTGCCAGCAGTTTTCGCCTGGAGAGTGGCTACACCTTC
TRBJ2-7 TRBV4-1 - many CASSQDLPGEQYF TGCGCCAGCAGCCAAGATCTCCCCGGGGAGCAGTACTTC
TRBJ2-7 TRBV4-3 TRBD2 few CASSHLAGGSYEQYF TGCGCCAGCAGCCACCTAGCGGGGGGTTCCTACGAGCAGTACTTC
TRBJ1-1 TRBV9 - - CASSVQQNTEAFF TGTGCCAGCAGCGTACAGCAGAACACTGAAGCTTTCTTT
TRBJ2-2 TRBV28 - many CASSLGGFPGELFF TGTGCCAGCAGTTTAGGGGGCTTCCCCGGGGAGCTGTTTTTT
TRBJ2-3 TRBV7-9 TRBD1 once CASRAGTGGAEDTQYF TGTGCCAGCAGAGCCGGGACAGGGGGCGCGGAAGATACGCAGTATTTT
TRBJ2-7 TRBV7-2 - many CASSLDARSSYEQYF TGTGCCAGCAGCTTAGACGCCAGATCTTCCTACGAGCAGTACTTC
TRBJ2-3 TRBV7-8 TRBD2 - CASSLGGGTKTDTQYF TGTGCCAGCAGCTTAGGGGGTGGGACTAAGACAGATACGCAGTATTTT
TRBJ1-6 TRBV28 TRBD1 many CASSLTGGFHNSPLHF TGTGCCAGCAGTTTAACAGGGGGATTCCATAATTCACCCCTCCACTTT
TRBJ1-2 TRBV6-5 - - CASSYVASNYGYTF TGTGCCAGCAGTTACGTGGCGAGTAACTATGGCTACACCTTC
TRBJ2-7 TRBV3-1 - many CASSQVGAVAYEQYF TGTGCCAGCAGCCAAGTGGGGGCAGTAGCCTACGAGCAGTACTTC
TRBJ1-5 TRBV18 TRBD1 few CASSRGQETSQPQHF TGTGCCAGCTCTCGTGGACAGGAAACTTCTCAGCCCCAGCATTTT
TRBJ1-1 TRBV20-1 - many CSAAKTGNTEAFF TGCAGTGCGGCAAAAACGGGGAACACTGAAGCTTTCTTT
TRBJ2-3 TRBV7-2 TRBD2 - CASSARLAPDTQYF TGTGCCAGCAGCGCCCGACTAGCTCCAGATACGCAGTATTTT
TRBJ1-3 TRBV4-3 TRBD1 once CASSWDRDNGNTIYF TGCGCCAGCAGTTGGGACAGGGATAATGGAAACACCATATATTTT
TRBJ2-2 TRBV6-5 TRBD1 few CASSRLGTGSGGELFF TGTGCCAGCAGCCGACTCGGGACAGGGTCTGGCGGGGAGCTGTTTTTT
TRBJ1-6 TRBV7-2 TRBD1 few CASRTGNSPLHF TGTGCCTCGAGGACAGGGAATTCACCCCTCCACTTT
TRBJ1-5 TRBV4-1 - - CASSQEPSSQPQHF TGCGCCAGCAGCCAAGAACCATCGTCACAGCCCCAGCATTTT
TRBJ2-1 TRBV28 TRBD2 many CASSSPGLAINEQFF TGTGCCAGCAGTTCCCCAGGACTAGCGATCAATGAGCAGTTCTTC
TRBJ2-5 TRBV28 TRBD2 few CASSSSGGAQETQYF TGTGCCAGCAGTTCTAGCGGGGGGGCCCAAGAGACCCAGTACTTC
TRBJ2-3 TRBV6-6 - many CASSGLTSTDTQYF TGTGCCAGCAGTGGACTGACTAGCACAGATACGCAGTATTTT
TRBJ2-5 TRBV11-2 TRBD2 - CASSSPGLGEGKTQYF TGTGCCAGCAGCTCCCCGGGACTAGGGGAGGGGAAGACCCAGTACTTC
TRBJ2-1 TRBV4-1 TRBD2 - CASSQASGSNEQFF TGCGCCAGCAGCCAAGCTAGCGGGAGCAATGAGCAGTTCTTC
TRBJ2-1 TRBV5-4 TRBD2 - CASRVIGGGAPNEQFF TGTGCCAGCAGGGTGATAGGCGGGGGGGCCCCTAATGAGCAGTTCTTC
TRBJ1-6 TRBV6-6 - - CASSYPRGGGSPLHF TGTGCCAGCAGTTACCCGAGGGGCGGTGGATCACCCCTCCACTTT
TRBJ2-3 TRBV30 TRBD2 many CAWRRGLAGGPDTQYF TGTGCCTGGAGGCGGGGACTAGCGGGGGGCCCCGATACGCAGTATTTT
TRBJ2-1 TRBV20-1 - many CSATGRVRGGDEQFF TGCAGTGCTACCGGACGCGTCCGTGGTGGCGATGAGCAGTTCTTC
TRBJ2-4 TRBV25-1 - - CASIGELNIQYF TGTGCCAGCATAGGGGAGTTAAACATTCAGTACTTC
TRBJ2-3 TRBV5-1 TRBD2 few CASSLAGWSADTQYF TGCGCCAGCAGCTTAGCGGGGTGGTCCGCAGATACGCAGTATTTT
TRBJ1-2 TRBV6-5 TRBD1 many CASSYSRQGGGYTF TGTGCCAGCAGTTACTCCCGCCAGGGGGGAGGCTACACCTTC
TRBJ1-1 TRBV3-1 TRBD1 - CASSQRDRGQGEAFF TGTGCCAGCAGCCAACGGGACAGGGGGCAGGGTGAAGCTTTCTTT
TRBJ2-4 TRBV6-2/TRBV6-3 TRBD2 - CASSWSGLAGGWIGIQYF TGTGCCAGCAGTTGGTCGGGACTAGCGGGGGGTTGGATTGGCATTCAGTACTTC
TRBJ2-2 TRBV4-2 TRBD2 - CASSRAPSGGRLHGELFF TGTGCCAGCAGCCGCGCTCCTAGCGGGGGGCGGCTTCACGGGGAGCTGTTTTTT
TRBJ2-1 TRBV5-1 TRBD2 few CASSSSGGVTYNEQFF TGCGCCAGCAGTTCTAGCGGCGGGGTCACCTACAATGAGCAGTTCTTC
TRBJ1-2 TRBV2 - - CASIRLYGYTF TGTGCCAGCATTAGGCTCTATGGCTACACCTTC
TRBJ2-3 TRBV7-2 TRBD1 many CASSSRTGGDVDTQYF TGTGCCAGCAGCTCCCGGACAGGGGGGGACGTAGATACGCAGTATTTT
TRBJ2-5 TRBV3-1 - - CASSLNPAARETQYF TGTGCCAGCAGCCTGAACCCAGCGGCGAGGGAGACCCAGTACTTC
TRBJ1-5 TRBV18 TRBD1 many CASSPLQGEGQPQHF TGTGCCAGCTCACCGCTACAGGGGGAGGGTCAGCCCCAGCATTTT
TRBJ1-1 TRBV6-2/TRBV6-3 TRBD1 - CASGVDRAPGRAEAFF TGTGCCAGCGGGGTAGACAGGGCGCCCGGTAGGGCTGAAGCTTTCTTT
TRBJ2-1 TRBV4-3 TRBD2 few CASSHVAGGLSNEQFF TGCGCCAGCAGCCATGTAGCGGGGGGCCTCTCAAATGAGCAGTTCTTC
TRBJ1-1 TRBV2 - few CASSVARGAEAFF TGTGCCAGCAGTGTGGCCAGGGGTGCTGAAGCTTTCTTT
TRBJ1-2 TRBV20-1 - few CSARDRHNYGYTF TGCAGTGCTAGGGACCGACATAACTATGGCTACACCTTC
TRBJ2-2 TRBV5-1 TRBD2 - CASSLALVAGELTGELFF TGCGCCAGCAGCTTGGCGTTGGTAGCGGGGGAGCTCACCGGGGAGCTGTTTTTT
TRBJ1-6 TRBV4-1 - few CASSPGSSSYNSPLHF TGCGCCAGCAGCCCAGGAAGCAGCTCCTATAATTCACCCCTCCACTTT